This record covers a single TCR beta chain. The antigen remains undetermined. This record comes from a study of a mutant IDH1 vaccine in newly diagnosed glioma. Whole-study context: The earlier regimen, radiotherapy, temozolomide, or both, was most often both.

Described time point: week 23, last vaccination. Vaccination used 300 ug of mutant IDH1 20-mer peptide per dose, with topical imiquimod. Clones were sequenced by immunoSEQ multiplex PCR, and TCRdb holds only the in-frame ones, with some missing. The sample gives over 35,000 clones, 81% of which show up once; about 5.5% is in the top ten. V was trimmed by 5 bases and J by 0 bases, leaving 12 bases between them. From germline, CDR1 is SNHLY and CDR2 FYNNEI. The CDR3 extends over 15 amino acids. Sequences were derived from PBMCs, sampled from a glioma patient whose treatment included an IDH1 peptide vaccine. V is TRBV2 and J is TRBJ2-3, with D unresolved. This sequence was found in a man aged 35 to 55 with glioma. The CDR3 DNA reads as TGTGCCAGCAGTCCCAGGTTCTCTAGCACAGATACGCAGTATTTT. It encodes CASSPRFSSTDTQYF.